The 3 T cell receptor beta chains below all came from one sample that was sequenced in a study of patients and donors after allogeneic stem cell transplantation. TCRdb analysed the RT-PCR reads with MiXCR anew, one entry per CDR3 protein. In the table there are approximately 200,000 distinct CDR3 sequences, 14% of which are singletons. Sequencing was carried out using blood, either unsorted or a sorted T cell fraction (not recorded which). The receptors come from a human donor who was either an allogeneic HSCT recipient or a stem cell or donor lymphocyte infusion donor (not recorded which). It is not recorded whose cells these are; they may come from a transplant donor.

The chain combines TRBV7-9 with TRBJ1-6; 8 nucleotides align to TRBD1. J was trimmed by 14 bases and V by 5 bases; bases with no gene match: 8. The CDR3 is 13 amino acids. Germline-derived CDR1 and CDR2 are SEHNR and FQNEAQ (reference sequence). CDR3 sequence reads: CASSQGQGRSLHF. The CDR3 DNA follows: TGTGCCAGCAGCCAAGGACAGGGAAGGTCCCTCCACTTT.

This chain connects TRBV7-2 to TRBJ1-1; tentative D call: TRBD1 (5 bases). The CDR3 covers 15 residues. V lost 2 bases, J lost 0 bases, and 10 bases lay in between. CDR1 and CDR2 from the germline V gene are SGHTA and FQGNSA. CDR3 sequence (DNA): TGTGCCAGCAGCTTAAGGGGTCCCATGAACACTGAAGCTTTCTTT. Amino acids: CASSLRGPMNTEAFF.

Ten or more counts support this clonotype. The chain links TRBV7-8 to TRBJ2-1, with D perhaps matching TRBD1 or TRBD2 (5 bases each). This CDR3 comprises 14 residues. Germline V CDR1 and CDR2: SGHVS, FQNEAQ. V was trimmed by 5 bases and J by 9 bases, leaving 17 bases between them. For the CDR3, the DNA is TGTGCCAGCAGCCTACGACAAAATGGGGGTGAGCAGTTCTTC. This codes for CASSLRQNGGEQFF.